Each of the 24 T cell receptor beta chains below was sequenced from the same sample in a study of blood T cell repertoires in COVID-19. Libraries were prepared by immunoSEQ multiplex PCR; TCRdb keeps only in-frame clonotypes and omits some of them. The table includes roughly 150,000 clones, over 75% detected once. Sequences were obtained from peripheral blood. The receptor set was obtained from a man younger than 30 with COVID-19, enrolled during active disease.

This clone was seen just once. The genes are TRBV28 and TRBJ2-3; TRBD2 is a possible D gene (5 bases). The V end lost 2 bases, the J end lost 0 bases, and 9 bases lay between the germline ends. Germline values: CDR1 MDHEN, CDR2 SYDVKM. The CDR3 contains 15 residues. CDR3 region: CASSLTQRSTDTQYF. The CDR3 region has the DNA TGTGCCAGCAGTTTAACCCAGCGGAGCACAGATACGCAGTATTTT.

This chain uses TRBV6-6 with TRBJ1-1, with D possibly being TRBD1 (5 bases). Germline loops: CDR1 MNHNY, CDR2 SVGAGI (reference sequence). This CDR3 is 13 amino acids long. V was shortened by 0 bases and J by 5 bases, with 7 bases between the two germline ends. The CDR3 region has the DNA TGTGCCAGCAGTTACTCGCGGGGGACTGAAGCTTTCTTT. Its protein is CASSYSRGTEAFF.

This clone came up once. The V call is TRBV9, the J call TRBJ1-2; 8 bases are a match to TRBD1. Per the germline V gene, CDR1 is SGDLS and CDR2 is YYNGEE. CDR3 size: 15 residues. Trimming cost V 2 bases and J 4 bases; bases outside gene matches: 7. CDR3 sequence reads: CASSVSGGGGYGYTF. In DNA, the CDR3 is TGTGCCAGCAGCGTTTCAGGGGGCGGAGGCTATGGCTACACCTTC. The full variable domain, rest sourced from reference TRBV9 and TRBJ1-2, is DSGVTQTPKHLITATGQRVTLRCSPRSGDLSVYWYQQSLDQGLQFLIQYYNGEERAKGNILERFSAQQFPDLHSELNLSSLELGDSALYFCASSVSGGGGYGYTFGSGTRLTVV.

CDR3 residues: CASSLAAGTGFYQPQHF. The CDR3, as DNA: TGTGCCAGCAGCTTAGCCGCCGGGACAGGGTTCTATCAGCCCCAGCATTTT. This chain connects TRBV7-9 to TRBJ1-5; 9 nucleotides line up with TRBD1. Unmatched junction bases numbered 8, after V lost 0 bases and J lost 5 bases. Germline V gene data show CDR1 as SEHNR and CDR2 as FQNEAQ (reference sequence). The CDR3 runs to 17 residues. Based on the CDR3 plus reference TRBV7-9 and TRBJ1-5, the full variable domain is DTGVSQNPRHKITKRGQNVTFRCDPISEHNRLYWYRQTLGQGPEFLTYFQNEAQLEKSRLLSDRFSAERPKGSFSTLEIQRTEQGDSAMYLCASSLAAGTGFYQPQHFGDGTRLSIL.

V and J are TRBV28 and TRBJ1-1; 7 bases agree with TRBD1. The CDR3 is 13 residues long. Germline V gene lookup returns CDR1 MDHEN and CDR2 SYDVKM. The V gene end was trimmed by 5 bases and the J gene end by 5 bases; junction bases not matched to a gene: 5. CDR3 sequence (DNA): TGTGCCAGCAGTATCCAGGGGGAGACTGAAGCTTTCTTT. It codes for CASSIQGETEAFF.

The CDR3 bases are TGTGCCAGCAGCTTCCCCAGTCTCACCGGGGAGCTGTTTTTT. The encoded protein is CASSFPSLTGELFF. This rearrangement joins TRBV7-9 to TRBJ2-2, with no clear D. The ends were cut back, 3 bases at V and 4 bases at J, with 9 bases in the middle. This CDR3 comprises 14 residues. Germline CDR1 reads SEHNR; CDR2 reads FQNEAQ (reference sequence).

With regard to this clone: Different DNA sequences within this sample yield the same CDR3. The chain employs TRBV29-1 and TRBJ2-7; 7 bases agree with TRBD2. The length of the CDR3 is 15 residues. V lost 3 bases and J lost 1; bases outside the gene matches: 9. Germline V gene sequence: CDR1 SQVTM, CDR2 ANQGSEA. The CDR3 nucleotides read TGCAGCGTTGAGCGTCGGCTAGCGGATTCCTACGAGCAGTACTTC. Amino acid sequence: CSVERRLADSYEQYF.

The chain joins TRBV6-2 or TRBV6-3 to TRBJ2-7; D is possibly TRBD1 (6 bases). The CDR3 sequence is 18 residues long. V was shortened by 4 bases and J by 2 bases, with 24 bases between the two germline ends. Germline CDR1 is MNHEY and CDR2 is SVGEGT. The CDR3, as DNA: TGTGCCAGCAGTTGGGAGCCGGGACACACCTCAGGGGCCTACGAGCAGTACTTC. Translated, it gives CASSWEPGHTSGAYEQYF.

The chain's CDR3 is CASTGTFGAKNIQYF. The CDR3 nucleotides read TGTGCCAGCACCGGGACTTTCGGAGCCAAAAACATTCAGTACTTC. This sequence joins TRBV27 and TRBJ2-4; perhaps TRBD2 as D (6 bases). CDR3 size: 15 residues. Trimming pared 7 bases from V and 0 bases from J, leaving 13 bases between. Per germline, CDR1 MNHEY and CDR2 SMNVEV (reference sequence).

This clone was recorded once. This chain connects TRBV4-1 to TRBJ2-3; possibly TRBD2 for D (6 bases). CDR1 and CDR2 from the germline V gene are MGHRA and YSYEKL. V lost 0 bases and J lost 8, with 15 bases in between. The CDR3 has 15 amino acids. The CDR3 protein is CASSQDGSLSGTQYF. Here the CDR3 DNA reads TGCGCCAGCAGCCAAGACGGGAGTTTATCCGGTACGCAGTATTTT.

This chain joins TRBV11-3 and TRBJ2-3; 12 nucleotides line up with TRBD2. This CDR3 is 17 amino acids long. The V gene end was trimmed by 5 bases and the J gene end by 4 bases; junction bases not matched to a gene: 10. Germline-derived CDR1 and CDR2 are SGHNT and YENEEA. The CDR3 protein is CASSPGLAGRTSDTQYF. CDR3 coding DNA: TGTGCCAGCAGCCCTGGACTAGCGGGGCGAACGTCAGATACGCAGTATTTT.

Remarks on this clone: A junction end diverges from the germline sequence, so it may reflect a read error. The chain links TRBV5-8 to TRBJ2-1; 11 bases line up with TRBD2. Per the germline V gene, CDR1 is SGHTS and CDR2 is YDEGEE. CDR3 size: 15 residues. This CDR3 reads CASTLQTSGSDEQFF. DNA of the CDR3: TGTGCCAGCACCTTGCAAACTAGCGGGAGCGATGAGCAGTTCTTC.

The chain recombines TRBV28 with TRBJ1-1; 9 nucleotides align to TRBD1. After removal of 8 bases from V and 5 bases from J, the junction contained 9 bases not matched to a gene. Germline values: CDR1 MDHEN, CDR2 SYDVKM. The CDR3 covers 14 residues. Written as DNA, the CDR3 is TGTGCCAGCGGCACAGGGGGCGGAGGGACTGAAGCTTTCTTT. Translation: CASGTGGGGTEAFF.

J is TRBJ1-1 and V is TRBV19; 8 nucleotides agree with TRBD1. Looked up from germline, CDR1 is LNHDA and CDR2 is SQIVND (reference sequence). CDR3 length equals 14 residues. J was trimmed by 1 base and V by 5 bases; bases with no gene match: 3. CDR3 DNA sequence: TGTGCCAGTAGTTTCGGACAGGGGAACACTGAAGCTTTCTTT. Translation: CASSFGQGNTEAFF.

Here the CDR3 DNA reads TGTGCCAGCAGCCCGAGATGGACAGGGAACAACGAGCAGTACTTC. Translated, it gives CASSPRWTGNNEQYF. V usage is TRBV7-9 and J usage is TRBJ2-7; TRBD1 aligns across 8 bases. The V gene end was trimmed by 5 bases and the J gene end by 5 bases; junction bases not matched to a gene: 11. The V gene's germline CDR1 is SEHNR and CDR2 FQNEAQ (reference sequence). This CDR3 is built from 15 residues. The whole variable domain, filled in from reference TRBV7-9 and TRBJ2-7, reads DTGVSQNPRHKITKRGQNVTFRCDPISEHNRLYWYRQTLGQGPEFLTYFQNEAQLEKSRLLSDRFSAERPKGSFSTLEIQRTEQGDSAMYLCASSPRWTGNNEQYFGPGTRLTVT.

The CDR3 DNA reads TGTGCCATCAGTGACAGGGGAACTGAAGCTTTCTTT. It yields the protein CAISDRGTEAFF. This chain joins TRBV10-3 and TRBJ1-1, with D possibly TRBD1 on 6 matching bases. CDR3 length: 12 amino acids. V was clipped by 3 bases and J by 5 bases, with 7 bases between them. Germline lookup yields CDR1 ENHRY and CDR2 SYGVKD.

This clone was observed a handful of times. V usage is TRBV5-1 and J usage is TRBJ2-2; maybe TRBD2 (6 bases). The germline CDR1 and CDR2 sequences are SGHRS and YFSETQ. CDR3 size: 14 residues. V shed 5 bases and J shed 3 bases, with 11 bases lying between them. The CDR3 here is CASRSGEDTGELFF. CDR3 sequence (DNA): TGCGCCAGCAGGTCCGGGGAGGACACCGGGGAGCTGTTTTTT. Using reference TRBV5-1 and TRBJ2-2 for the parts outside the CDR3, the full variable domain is KAGVTQTPRYLIKTRGQQVTLSCSPISGHRSVSWYQQTPGQGLQFLFEYFSETQRNKGNFPGRFSGRQFSNSRSEMNVSTLELGDSALYLCASRSGEDTGELFFGEGSRLTVL.

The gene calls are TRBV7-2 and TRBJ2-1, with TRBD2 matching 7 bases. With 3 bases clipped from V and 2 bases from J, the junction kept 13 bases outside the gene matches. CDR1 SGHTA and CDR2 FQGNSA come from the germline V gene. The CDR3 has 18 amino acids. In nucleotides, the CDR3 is TGTGCCAGCAGCTTTGTTTTTTACTCTAGCGGAGCCTACAATGAGCAGTTCTTC. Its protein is CASSFVFYSSGAYNEQFF.

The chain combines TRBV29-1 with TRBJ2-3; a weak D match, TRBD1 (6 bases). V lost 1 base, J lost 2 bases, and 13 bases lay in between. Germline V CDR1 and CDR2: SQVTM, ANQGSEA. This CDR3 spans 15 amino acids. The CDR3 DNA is TGCAGCGTTGAAGGGGCAGGGGCCTCCACAGATACGCAGTATTTT. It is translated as CSVEGAGASTDTQYF.

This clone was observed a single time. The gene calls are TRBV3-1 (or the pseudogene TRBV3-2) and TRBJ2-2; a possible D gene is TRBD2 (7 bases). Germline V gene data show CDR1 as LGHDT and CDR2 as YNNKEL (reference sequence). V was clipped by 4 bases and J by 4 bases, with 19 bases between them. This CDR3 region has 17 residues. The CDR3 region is CASSLKGGGGPTGELFF. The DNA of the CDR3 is TGTGCCAGCAGCCTTAAGGGGGGGGGAGGCCCCACCGGGGAGCTGTTTTTT.

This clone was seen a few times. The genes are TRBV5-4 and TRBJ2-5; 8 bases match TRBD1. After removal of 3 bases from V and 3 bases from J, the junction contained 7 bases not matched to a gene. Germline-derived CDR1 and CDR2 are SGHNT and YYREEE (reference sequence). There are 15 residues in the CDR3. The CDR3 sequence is CASSSTGAAEETQYF. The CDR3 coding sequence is TGTGCCAGCAGCTCGACAGGGGCGGCGGAAGAGACCCAGTACTTC.

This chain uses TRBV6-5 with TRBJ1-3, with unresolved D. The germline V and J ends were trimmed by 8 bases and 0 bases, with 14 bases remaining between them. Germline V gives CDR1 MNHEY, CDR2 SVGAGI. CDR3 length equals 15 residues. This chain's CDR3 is CASGPGILSGNTIYF. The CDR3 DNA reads TGTGCCAGCGGCCCGGGGATCCTCTCTGGAAACACCATATATTTT.

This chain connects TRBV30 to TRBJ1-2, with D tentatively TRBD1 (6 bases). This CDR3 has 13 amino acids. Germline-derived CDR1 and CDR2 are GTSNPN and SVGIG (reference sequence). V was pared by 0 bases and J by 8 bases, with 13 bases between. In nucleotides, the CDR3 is TGTGCCTGGAGTGTAGCAGGGGACAACGGCTACACCTTC. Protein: CAWSVAGDNGYTF.

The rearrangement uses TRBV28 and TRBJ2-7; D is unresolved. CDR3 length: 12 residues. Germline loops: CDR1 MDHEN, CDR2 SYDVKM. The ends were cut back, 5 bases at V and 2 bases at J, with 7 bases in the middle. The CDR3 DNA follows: TGTGCCAGCAGTATTTCAGCCTACGAGCAGTACTTC. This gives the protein CASSISAYEQYF.